A single sample is the source of the 12 T cell receptor beta chains below, sequenced in a study of T cells after yellow fever vaccination (dated by TCRdb to the late 2010s). Reading the label with the study, this specimen's treatment or condition is: live attenuated yellow fever vaccine strain. Library prep was done by 5' RACE. TCRdb records Illumina HiSeq 2500 as the sequencer. The raw public reads went through TCRdb reprocessing: fastp at Q25, MiXCR clone calling, in-frame beta chains kept. CDR3 protein sequences are deduplicated, and each keeps its most common genes and DNA. Here the sample has approximately 160,000 distinct CDR3 sequences; roughly 6.4% occur a single time. Under 3% of the sample is in the top ten clones. The specimen was CD4+ T cells sorted from PBMCs, collected on the day of the first yellow fever vaccination. These receptors all stem from a man between 18 and 35 years old who received the YFV17D yellow fever vaccine.

In DNA form, the CDR3 reads TGTGCCATCAGCCCTAGACAGGGAGAAAGTAGGGATGGCTACACCTTC. Translating gives CAISPRQGESRDGYTF. The chain recombines TRBV10-3 with TRBJ1-2; 7 nucleotides match TRBD1. The junction had 16 bases not matched to a gene; V was cut back by 6 bases and J by 6 bases. Germline V lookup: CDR1 ENHRY, CDR2 SYGVKD. The length of the CDR3 is 16 residues.

This chain joins TRBV7-7 and TRBJ2-6, with unresolved D. Trimming pared 1 base from V and 2 bases from J, leaving 9 bases between. The CDR3 runs 16 residues. Germline lookup yields CDR1 SSHAT and CDR2 FNYEAQ (reference sequence). This CDR3 is CASSLEDGPGANVLTF. The CDR3 DNA sequence: TGTGCCAGCAGCTTAGAGGACGGGCCTGGGGCCAACGTCCTGACTTTC.

At least ten counts were recorded for this clonotype. This chain joins TRBV4-3 and TRBJ2-1, with TRBD2 identical over 12 bases. Unmatched junction bases numbered 3, after V lost 2 bases and J lost 7 bases. The germline CDR1 and CDR2 sequences are LGHNA and YSLEER. CDR3 size: 15 residues. CDR3 sequence reads: CASSQPSGGVNEQFF. Here the CDR3 DNA reads TGCGCCAGCAGCCAACCTAGCGGGGGGGTAAATGAGCAGTTCTTC.

A few counts support this clonotype. One base away lies a much larger clone, so this may be a sequencing read error. V usage is TRBV5-4 and J usage is TRBJ2-1; 7 bases match TRBD1. V dropped 4 bases and J dropped 5; count of bases not matched to a gene: 3. Germline V gene lookup returns CDR1 SGHNT and CDR2 YYREEE (reference sequence). The length of the CDR3 is 13 residues. CDR3 DNA: TGTGCCAGCAGCAGGGGACAGAACAATGAGCAGTTCTTC. Translation: CASSRGQNNEQFF.

The sample holds a few counts of this clonotype. V is TRBV10-3 and J is TRBJ2-7; TRBD1 aligns across 8 bases. CDR3 length: 13 residues. V dropped 4 bases and J dropped 2; count of bases not matched to a gene: 1. Germline V gives CDR1 ENHRY, CDR2 SYGVKD. In nucleotides, the CDR3 is TGTGCCATCAGTGGGACAGGGACCTACGAGCAGTACGTC. Translating it yields CAISGTGTYEQYV.

This clonotype has ten or more counts. The chain carries TRBV12-3 or TRBV12-4 and TRBJ2-7; D might be TRBD1 (6 bases). V shed 6 bases and J shed 2 bases, with 17 bases lying between them. The CDR3 totals 15 residues. CDR3 DNA: TGTGCCAGCAGCCTAGTGAGGGACAACACCTACGAGCAGTACTTC. This codes for CASSLVRDNTYEQYF.

About this clonotype: This may be a read error, as it is one base from a much larger clone. The genes are TRBV27 and TRBJ2-5; 7 bases are shared with TRBD2. The trim removed 0 bases at V and 5 bases at J, leaving 6 bases unmatched. CDR3 size: 15 residues. Per germline, CDR1 MNHEY and CDR2 SMNVEV (reference sequence). The CDR3 DNA follows: TGTGCCAGCAGTTTATCCCGGGGGGTCCACGAGACCCAGTACTTC. Translation gives CASSLSRGVHETQYF.

Comments on this clonotype: This may stem from a read error, because a much larger clone lies one nucleotide away. J is TRBJ2-5 and V is TRBV18, with TRBD1 matching 8 bases. Germline-derived CDR1 and CDR2 are KGHSH and LQKENI. This CDR3 has 15 residues. CDR3 sequence: CASSPRTGKQETRYF. CDR3 DNA: TGTGCCAGCTCACCCAGGACAGGGAAACAAGAGACCCGGTACTTC. Drawing the rest from reference TRBV18 and TRBJ2-5, the complete variable domain is NAGVMQNPRHLVRRRGQEARLRCSPMKGHSHVYWYRQLPEEGLKFMVYLQKENIIDESGMPKERFSAEFPKEGPSILRIQQVVRGDSAAYFCASSPRTGKQETRYFGPGTRLLVL.

As regards this clonotype: One end of the junction does not line up with germline, which may come from a read error. This sequence joins TRBV12-3 or TRBV12-4 and TRBJ1-4, with D perhaps matching TRBD1 (6 bases). This CDR3 has 14 residues. CDR3 DNA: TGTGCCAGCAGCGAACAGGGACTTAATGAAAAACTGGTTTTT. It specifies CASSEQGLNEKLVF.

V gene TRBV28 combines with J gene TRBJ2-4; the D is unclear. The CDR3 is 15 amino acids. The germline V gene encodes CDR1 MDHEN and CDR2 SYDVKM. The germline V and J ends were trimmed by 2 bases and 2 bases, with 10 bases remaining between them. This chain's CDR3 is CASSLRHMTKNIQYF. CDR3 DNA: TGTGCCAGCAGTTTAAGACATATGACCAAAAACATTCAGTACTTC.

The gene calls are TRBV2 and TRBJ2-1; 7 bases map to TRBD1. V shed 6 bases, J shed 0 bases, and the junction held 5 bases outside the gene matches. The CDR3 is 15 residues long. Germline values: CDR1 SNHLY, CDR2 FYNNEI. The DNA of the CDR3 is TGTGCCAGCAGCGGACAGGCCTTCTCCTACAATGAGCAGTTCTTC. Translating gives CASSGQAFSYNEQFF.

There are a few counts of this clonotype. This chain uses TRBV2 with TRBJ1-5; TRBD1 matches 8 bases. In germline, CDR1 is SNHLY, CDR2 FYNNEI. The length of the CDR3 is 12 residues. V was pared by 8 bases and J by 7 bases, with 4 bases of the junction left unmatched. The chain's CDR3 is CASDRGEQPQHF. CDR3 DNA sequence: TGTGCCAGCGACAGGGGAGAGCAGCCCCAGCATTTT.